The rows below give T cell receptor beta chains drawn from one sample of a study of blood T cell repertoires in COVID-19. Some clones are missing from TCRdb's copy, which holds only in-frame ones; the method was immunoSEQ multiplex PCR. Among 200,000 to 250,000 clones listed, around 90% were seen once. Sequencing input: PBMCs or T cells enriched from blood (not recorded which). These receptors were taken from a man aged 30 to 39 who had recovered from COVID-19. CDR3s include the opening cysteine and the closing phenylalanine or tryptophan. The D gene is left open where the match is weak. The listing skips clone size in some rows; elsewhere it reads once, few, many or a size class.

v_call: TRBV6-2/TRBV6-3; clone_size: -; j_call: TRBJ2-7; d_call: TRBD2; cdr3_aa: CASSYTPSGLYEQYF; cdr3_nt: TGTGCCAGCAGTTACACGCCTAGCGGATTATACGAGCAGTACTTC
v_call: TRBV2; clone_size: -; j_call: TRBJ1-1; d_call: TRBD1; cdr3_aa: CASSRDRDTEAFF; cdr3_nt: TGTGCCAGCAGCAGGGACAGGGACACTGAAGCTTTCTTT
v_call: TRBV3-1/TRBV3-2; clone_size: -; j_call: TRBJ2-1; d_call: -; cdr3_aa: CASSQASVLSSYNEQFF; cdr3_nt: TGTGCCAGCAGCCAAGCATCTGTTCTGAGCTCCTACAATGAGCAGTTCTTC
v_call: TRBV6-5; clone_size: -; j_call: TRBJ2-7; d_call: -; cdr3_aa: CASSYSGGPGGEQYF; cdr3_nt: TGTGCCAGCAGTTACTCCGGGGGGCCAGGAGGCGAGCAGTACTTC
v_call: TRBV30; clone_size: -; j_call: TRBJ1-3; d_call: -; cdr3_aa: CAWSVAGVRTGNTIYF; cdr3_nt: TGTGCCTGGAGTGTCGCAGGGGTGAGGACAGGAAACACCATATATTTT
v_call: TRBV6-1; clone_size: once; j_call: TRBJ2-7; d_call: TRBD1; cdr3_aa: CASSEEGQTYEQYF; cdr3_nt: TGTGCCAGCAGTGAAGAGGGACAGACCTACGAGCAGTACTTC
v_call: TRBV28; clone_size: -; j_call: TRBJ1-5; d_call: -; cdr3_aa: CASSTLGLSNQPQHF; cdr3_nt: TGTGCCAGCAGTACCTTGGGCCTTAGCAATCAGCCCCAGCATTTT
v_call: TRBV19; clone_size: -; j_call: TRBJ2-7; d_call: -; cdr3_aa: CATTDREGYEQYF; cdr3_nt: TGTGCCACCACGGACAGGGAGGGCTACGAGCAGTACTTC
v_call: TRBV30; clone_size: -; j_call: TRBJ2-3; d_call: -; cdr3_aa: CAWTVGGGTDTQYF; cdr3_nt: TGTGCCTGGACGGTCGGGGGAGGAACAGATACGCAGTATTTT
v_call: TRBV19; clone_size: once; j_call: TRBJ2-7; d_call: -; cdr3_aa: CASSKDRGYEQYF; cdr3_nt: TGTGCCAGTAGTAAGGACAGAGGTTACGAGCAGTACTTC
v_call: TRBV14; clone_size: -; j_call: TRBJ2-7; d_call: TRBD1; cdr3_aa: CASSQETKGGSGQGLHEQYF; cdr3_nt: TGTGCCAGCAGCCAAGAAACGAAAGGGGGATCCGGACAGGGGCTTCACGAGCAGTACTTC
v_call: TRBV5-4; clone_size: -; j_call: TRBJ2-7; d_call: TRBD1; cdr3_aa: CASSPWTGEREQYF; cdr3_nt: TGTGCCAGCAGCCCCTGGACAGGGGAACGCGAGCAGTACTTC
v_call: TRBV6-2/TRBV6-3; clone_size: -; j_call: TRBJ2-7; d_call: TRBD2; cdr3_aa: CASTPGRGGFSYEQYF; cdr3_nt: TGTGCCAGCACCCCCGGGCGGGGGGGATTCTCCTACGAGCAGTACTTC
v_call: TRBV5-5; clone_size: -; j_call: TRBJ1-2; d_call: TRBD1; cdr3_aa: CASSSGGGYGYTF; cdr3_nt: TGTGCCAGCAGCTCAGGGGGCGGCTATGGCTACACCTTC
v_call: TRBV11-3; clone_size: -; j_call: TRBJ2-3; d_call: TRBD2; cdr3_aa: CASSTRTSGVSLTDTQYF; cdr3_nt: TGTGCCAGCAGCACACGGACTAGCGGGGTATCTCTCACAGATACGCAGTATTTT
v_call: TRBV27; clone_size: -; j_call: TRBJ2-7; d_call: TRBD2; cdr3_aa: CASSRSGGLYEQYF; cdr3_nt: TGTGCCAGCAGCAGGAGCGGGGGCCTCTACGAGCAGTACTTC
v_call: TRBV3-1/TRBV3-2; clone_size: -; j_call: TRBJ2-5; d_call: TRBD1; cdr3_aa: CASLAAGQGEETQYF; cdr3_nt: TGTGCCAGTCTCGCCGCTGGGCAGGGGGAAGAGACCCAGTACTTC
v_call: TRBV6-2/TRBV6-3; clone_size: once; j_call: TRBJ1-5; d_call: -; cdr3_aa: CASSLANLNQPQHF; cdr3_nt: TGTGCCAGCAGTTTGGCAAACCTCAATCAGCCCCAGCATTTT
v_call: TRBV5-6; clone_size: once; j_call: TRBJ1-2; d_call: -; cdr3_aa: CASSRDSPPGYTF; cdr3_nt: TGTGCCAGCAGCCGAGACAGCCCTCCTGGCTACACCTTC
v_call: TRBV5-5; clone_size: -; j_call: TRBJ2-3; d_call: TRBD2; cdr3_aa: CASSGTSGRTDTQYF; cdr3_nt: TGTGCCAGCAGCGGCACTAGCGGGAGAACAGATACGCAGTATTTT
v_call: TRBV30; clone_size: few; j_call: TRBJ1-2; d_call: TRBD1; cdr3_aa: CASGQGLYGYTF; cdr3_nt: TGTGCCAGCGGACAGGGCCTCTATGGCTACACCTTC
v_call: TRBV7-3; clone_size: -; j_call: TRBJ2-1; d_call: TRBD2; cdr3_aa: CASSKIRTSGGANEQFF; cdr3_nt: TGTGCCAGCAGCAAAATAAGAACTAGCGGGGGGGCGAATGAGCAGTTCTTC
v_call: TRBV6-4; clone_size: -; j_call: TRBJ1-5; d_call: -; cdr3_aa: CASSDGTSNQPQHF; cdr3_nt: TGTGCCAGCAGTGATGGGACATCCAATCAGCCCCAGCATTTT
v_call: TRBV4-3; clone_size: -; j_call: TRBJ1-5; d_call: TRBD1; cdr3_aa: CASSQILGQNQPQHF; cdr3_nt: TGCGCCAGCAGCCAAATCCTGGGACAGAATCAGCCCCAGCATTTT
v_call: TRBV18; clone_size: -; j_call: TRBJ1-5; d_call: -; cdr3_aa: CASSLNPRGNGPQHF; cdr3_nt: TGTGCCAGCTCACTGAATCCACGGGGGAACGGACCCCAGCATTTT
v_call: TRBV11-2; clone_size: -; j_call: TRBJ1-1; d_call: -; cdr3_aa: CASSRGGWTEAFF; cdr3_nt: TGTGCCAGCAGCCGGGGGGGGTGGACTGAAGCTTTCTTT
v_call: TRBV6-6; clone_size: -; j_call: TRBJ1-2; d_call: TRBD1; cdr3_aa: CASSRVDRHNYGYTF; cdr3_nt: TGTGCCAGCAGTCGCGTGGACAGGCATAACTATGGCTACACCTTC
v_call: TRBV19; clone_size: -; j_call: TRBJ2-7; d_call: -; cdr3_aa: CASSIHSSYEQYF; cdr3_nt: TGTGCCAGTAGTATACACAGCTCCTACGAGCAGTACTTC
v_call: TRBV24-1; clone_size: few; j_call: TRBJ2-3; d_call: -; cdr3_aa: CATSESGGPDTQYF; cdr3_nt: TGTGCCACCAGTGAATCCGGGGGGCCAGATACGCAGTATTTT
v_call: TRBV5-4; clone_size: -; j_call: TRBJ2-1; d_call: TRBD1; cdr3_aa: CASRAGGAYNEQFF; cdr3_nt: TGTGCCTCCCGCGCAGGGGGCGCCTACAATGAGCAGTTCTTC
v_call: TRBV30; clone_size: -; j_call: TRBJ1-4; d_call: TRBD1; cdr3_aa: CAWTPGQGWSTEKLFF; cdr3_nt: TGTGCCTGGACACCGGGACAGGGTTGGTCCACTGAAAAACTGTTTTTT
v_call: TRBV14; clone_size: few; j_call: TRBJ2-7; d_call: TRBD1; cdr3_aa: CASSLRGQSSYEQYF; cdr3_nt: TGTGCCAGCAGCCTTAGGGGACAGAGCTCCTACGAGCAGTACTTC
v_call: TRBV2; clone_size: -; j_call: TRBJ1-4; d_call: -; cdr3_aa: CASTFVGVDEKLFF; cdr3_nt: TGTGCCAGCACCTTCGTAGGGGTGGATGAAAAACTGTTTTTT
v_call: TRBV7-2; clone_size: -; j_call: TRBJ1-5; d_call: TRBD1; cdr3_aa: CASSLQGGSNQPQHF; cdr3_nt: TGTGCCAGCAGCTTACAGGGGGGTAGCAATCAGCCCCAGCATTTT
v_call: TRBV27; clone_size: few; j_call: TRBJ1-2; d_call: -; cdr3_aa: CASSDHRAYGYTF; cdr3_nt: TGTGCCAGCAGTGACCACAGAGCCTATGGCTACACCTTC
v_call: TRBV5-1; clone_size: -; j_call: TRBJ1-2; d_call: TRBD1; cdr3_aa: CASSLGGGPGYTF; cdr3_nt: TGCGCCAGCAGCCTAGGGGGCGGGCCTGGCTACACCTTC
v_call: TRBV4-1; clone_size: -; j_call: TRBJ2-2; d_call: -; cdr3_aa: CASSQEFRVGELFF; cdr3_nt: TGCGCCAGCAGCCAAGAGTTTCGGGTCGGGGAGCTGTTTTTT
v_call: TRBV10-1; clone_size: -; j_call: TRBJ2-1; d_call: TRBD2; cdr3_aa: CASSESRTRSNEQFF; cdr3_nt: TGCGCCAGCAGTGAGTCGAGGACTAGATCTAATGAGCAGTTCTTC
v_call: TRBV30; clone_size: -; j_call: TRBJ2-7; d_call: TRBD2; cdr3_aa: CAWSVLSISTSGRGVGSYEQYF; cdr3_nt: TGTGCCTGGAGTGTCCTCTCAATCTCGACTAGCGGGAGAGGCGTGGGCTCCTACGAGCAGTACTTC
v_call: TRBV4-3; clone_size: -; j_call: TRBJ1-4; d_call: -; cdr3_aa: CASSQERPSGEKLFF; cdr3_nt: TGCGCCAGCAGCCAAGAAAGGCCTTCGGGGGAAAAACTGTTTTTT
v_call: TRBV28; clone_size: -; j_call: TRBJ2-7; d_call: TRBD1; cdr3_aa: CASRTGTGAFWEQYF; cdr3_nt: TGTGCCAGCAGAACCGGGACAGGGGCGTTTTGGGAGCAGTACTTC
v_call: TRBV4-3; clone_size: -; j_call: TRBJ2-2; d_call: -; cdr3_aa: CASSQNVQNTGELFF; cdr3_nt: TGCGCCAGCAGCCAAAACGTACAGAACACCGGGGAGCTGTTTTTT
v_call: TRBV6-4; clone_size: -; j_call: TRBJ2-7; d_call: -; cdr3_aa: CAGVTGKGEVTYEQYF; cdr3_nt: TGTGCCGGAGTCACAGGGAAAGGGGAAGTTACCTACGAGCAGTACTTC
v_call: TRBV6-5; clone_size: -; j_call: TRBJ1-4; d_call: -; cdr3_aa: CASSRQVTNEKLFF; cdr3_nt: TGTGCCAGCAGTAGACAGGTTACTAATGAAAAACTGTTTTTT